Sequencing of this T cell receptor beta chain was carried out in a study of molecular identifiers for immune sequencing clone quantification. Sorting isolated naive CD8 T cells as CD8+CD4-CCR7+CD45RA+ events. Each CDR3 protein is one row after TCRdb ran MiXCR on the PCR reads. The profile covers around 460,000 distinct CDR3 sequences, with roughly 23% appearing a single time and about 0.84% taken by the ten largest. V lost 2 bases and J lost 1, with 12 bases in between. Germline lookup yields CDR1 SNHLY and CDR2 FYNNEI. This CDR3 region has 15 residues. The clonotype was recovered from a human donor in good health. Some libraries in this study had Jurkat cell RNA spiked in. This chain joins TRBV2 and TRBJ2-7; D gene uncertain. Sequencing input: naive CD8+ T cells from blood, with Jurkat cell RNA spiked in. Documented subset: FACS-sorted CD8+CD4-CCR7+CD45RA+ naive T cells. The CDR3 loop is CASSERAARSYEQYF. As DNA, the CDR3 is TGTGCCAGCAGTGAAAGGGCAGCGAGATCCTACGAGCAGTACTTC. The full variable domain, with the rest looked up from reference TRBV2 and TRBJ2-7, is EPEVTQTPSHQVTQMGQEVILRCVPISNHLYFYWYRQILGQKVEFLVSFYNNEISEKSEIFDDQFSVERPDGSNFTLKIRSTKLEDSAMYFCASSERAARSYEQYFGPGTRLTVT.